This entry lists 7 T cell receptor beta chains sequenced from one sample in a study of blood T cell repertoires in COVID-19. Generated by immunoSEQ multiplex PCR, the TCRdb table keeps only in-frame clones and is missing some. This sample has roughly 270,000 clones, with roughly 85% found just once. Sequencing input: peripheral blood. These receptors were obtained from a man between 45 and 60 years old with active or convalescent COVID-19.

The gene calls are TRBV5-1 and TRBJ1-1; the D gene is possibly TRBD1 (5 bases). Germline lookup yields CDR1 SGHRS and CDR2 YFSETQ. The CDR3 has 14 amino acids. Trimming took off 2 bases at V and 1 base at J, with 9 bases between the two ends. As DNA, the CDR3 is TGCGCCAGCAGCTTATCGACAGAGAACACTGAAGCTTTCTTT. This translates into CASSLSTENTEAFF.

The CDR3 DNA reads TGTGCCAGCAGCCCGGGCCCAGGGGACACCGGGGAGCTGTTTTTT. The encoded protein is CASSPGPGDTGELFF. This rearrangement joins TRBV6-5 to TRBJ2-2; perhaps TRBD1 as D (6 bases). Between the trimmed V and J ends, which lost 6 bases and 3 bases, there was a span of 14 bases. This CDR3 has 15 residues. Germline V gene lookup returns CDR1 MNHEY and CDR2 SVGAGI.

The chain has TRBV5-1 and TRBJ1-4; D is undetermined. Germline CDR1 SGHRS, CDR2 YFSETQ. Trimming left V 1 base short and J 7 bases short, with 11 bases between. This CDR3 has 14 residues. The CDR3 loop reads CASSLWGGFEKLFF. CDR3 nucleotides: TGCGCCAGCAGCTTGTGGGGAGGGTTTGAAAAACTGTTTTTT.

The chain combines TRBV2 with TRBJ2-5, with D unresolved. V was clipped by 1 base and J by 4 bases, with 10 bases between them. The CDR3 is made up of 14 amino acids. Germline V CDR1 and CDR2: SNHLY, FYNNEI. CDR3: CASSEDRGPETQYF. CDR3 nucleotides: TGTGCCAGCAGTGAAGACCGAGGTCCAGAGACCCAGTACTTC. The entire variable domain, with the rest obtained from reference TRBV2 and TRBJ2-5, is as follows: EPEVTQTPSHQVTQMGQEVILRCVPISNHLYFYWYRQILGQKVEFLVSFYNNEISEKSEIFDDQFSVERPDGSNFTLKIRSTKLEDSAMYFCASSEDRGPETQYFGPGTRLLVL.

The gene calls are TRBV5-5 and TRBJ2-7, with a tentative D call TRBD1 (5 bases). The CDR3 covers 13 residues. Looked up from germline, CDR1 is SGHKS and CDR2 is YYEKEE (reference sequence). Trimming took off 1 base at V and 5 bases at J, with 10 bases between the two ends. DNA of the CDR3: TGTGCCAGCAGCTTGCCAACGACAGACGAGCAGTACTTC. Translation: CASSLPTTDEQYF.

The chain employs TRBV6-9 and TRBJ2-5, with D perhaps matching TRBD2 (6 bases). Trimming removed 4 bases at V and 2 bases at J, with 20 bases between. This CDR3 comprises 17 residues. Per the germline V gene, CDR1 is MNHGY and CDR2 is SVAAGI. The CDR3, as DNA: TGTGCCAGCAGTTCCTCAGGTAGAGGGAGGTTACAAGAGACCCAGTACTTC. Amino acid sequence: CASSSSGRGRLQETQYF.

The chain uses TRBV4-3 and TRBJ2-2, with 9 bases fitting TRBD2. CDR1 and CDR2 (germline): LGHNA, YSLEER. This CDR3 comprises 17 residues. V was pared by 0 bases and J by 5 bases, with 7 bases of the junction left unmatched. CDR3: CASSQESVAGVTGELFF. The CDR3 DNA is TGCGCCAGCAGCCAAGAGTCGGTAGCGGGAGTTACCGGGGAGCTGTTTTTT.